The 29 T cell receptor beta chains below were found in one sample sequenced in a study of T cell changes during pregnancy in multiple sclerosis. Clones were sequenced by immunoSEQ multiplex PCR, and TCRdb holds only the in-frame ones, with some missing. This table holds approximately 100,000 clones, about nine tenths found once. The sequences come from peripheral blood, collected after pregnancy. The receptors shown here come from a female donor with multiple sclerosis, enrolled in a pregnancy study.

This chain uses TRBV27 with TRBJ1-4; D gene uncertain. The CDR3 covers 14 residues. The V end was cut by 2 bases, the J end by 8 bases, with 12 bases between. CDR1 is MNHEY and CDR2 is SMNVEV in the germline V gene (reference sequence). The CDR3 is CASSLAGFGEKLFF. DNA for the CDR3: TGTGCCAGCAGTTTAGCGGGGTTCGGCGAAAAACTGTTTTTT.

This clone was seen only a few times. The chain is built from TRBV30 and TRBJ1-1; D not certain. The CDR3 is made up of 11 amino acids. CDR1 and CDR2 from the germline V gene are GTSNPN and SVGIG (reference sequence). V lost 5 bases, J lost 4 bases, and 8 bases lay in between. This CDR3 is CAWEEFTEAFF. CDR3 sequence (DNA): TGTGCCTGGGAGGAATTCACTGAAGCTTTCTTT.

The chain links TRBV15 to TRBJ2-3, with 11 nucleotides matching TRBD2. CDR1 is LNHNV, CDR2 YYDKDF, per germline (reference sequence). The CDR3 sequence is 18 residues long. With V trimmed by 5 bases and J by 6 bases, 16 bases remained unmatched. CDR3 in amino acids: CATSSTLTSGDYPDTQYF. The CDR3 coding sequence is TGTGCCACCAGCTCGACCCTGACTAGCGGGGATTATCCGGATACGCAGTATTTT.

CDR3 amino acids: CASSLRGTFTDTQYF. The CDR3 nucleotides are TGCGCCAGCAGCTTGCGGGGGACGTTCACAGATACGCAGTATTTT. The chain recombines TRBV5-1 with TRBJ2-3; possible D gene TRBD2, 6 bases. The CDR3 sequence is 15 residues long. V was clipped by 1 base and J by 2 bases, with 11 bases between them. Looked up from germline, CDR1 is SGHRS and CDR2 is YFSETQ.

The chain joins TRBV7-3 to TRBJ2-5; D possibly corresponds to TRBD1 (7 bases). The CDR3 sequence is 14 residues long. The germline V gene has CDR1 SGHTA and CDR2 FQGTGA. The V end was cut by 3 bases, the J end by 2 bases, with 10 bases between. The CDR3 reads CASSFQGGQETQYF. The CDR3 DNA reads TGTGCCAGCAGCTTTCAGGGGGGACAAGAGACCCAGTACTTC.

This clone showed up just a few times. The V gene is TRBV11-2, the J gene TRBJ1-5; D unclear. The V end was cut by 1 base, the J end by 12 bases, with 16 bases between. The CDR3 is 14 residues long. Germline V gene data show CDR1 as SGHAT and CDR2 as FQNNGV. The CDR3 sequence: CASSLVRGSGVQHF. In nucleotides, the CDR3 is TGTGCCAGCAGCTTAGTACGGGGTAGTGGTGTCCAGCATTTT.

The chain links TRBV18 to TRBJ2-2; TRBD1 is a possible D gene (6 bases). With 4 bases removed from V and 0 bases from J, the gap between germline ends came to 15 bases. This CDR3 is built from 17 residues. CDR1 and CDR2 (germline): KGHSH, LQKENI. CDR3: CASSLKTTGANTGELFF. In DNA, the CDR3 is TGTGCCAGCTCACTCAAGACGACAGGCGCGAACACCGGGGAGCTGTTTTTT.

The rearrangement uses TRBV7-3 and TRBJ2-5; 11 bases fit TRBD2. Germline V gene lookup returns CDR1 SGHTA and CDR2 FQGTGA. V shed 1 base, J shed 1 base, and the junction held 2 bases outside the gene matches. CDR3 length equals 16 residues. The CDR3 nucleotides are TGTGCCAGCAGCTTAAAAGGGACTAGCGGCCAAGAGACCCAGTACTTC. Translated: CASSLKGTSGQETQYF.

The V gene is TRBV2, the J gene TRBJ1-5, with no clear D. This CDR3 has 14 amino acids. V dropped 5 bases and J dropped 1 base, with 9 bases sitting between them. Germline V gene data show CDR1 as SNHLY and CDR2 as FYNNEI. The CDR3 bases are TGTGCCAGCAGTCTCGGAGGGAGCAATCAGCCCCAGCATTTT. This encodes CASSLGGSNQPQHF.

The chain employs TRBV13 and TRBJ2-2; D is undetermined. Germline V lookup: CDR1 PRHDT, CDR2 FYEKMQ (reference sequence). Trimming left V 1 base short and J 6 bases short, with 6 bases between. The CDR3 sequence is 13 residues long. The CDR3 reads CASSLVSPGELFF. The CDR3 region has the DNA TGTGCCAGCAGCTTAGTCTCCCCCGGGGAGCTGTTTTTT. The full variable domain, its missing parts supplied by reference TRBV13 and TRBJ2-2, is AAGVIQSPRHLIKEKRETATLKCYPIPRHDTVYWYQQGPGQDPQFLISFYEKMQSDKGSIPDRFSAQQFSDYHSELNMSSLELGDSALYFCASSLVSPGELFFGEGSRLTVL.

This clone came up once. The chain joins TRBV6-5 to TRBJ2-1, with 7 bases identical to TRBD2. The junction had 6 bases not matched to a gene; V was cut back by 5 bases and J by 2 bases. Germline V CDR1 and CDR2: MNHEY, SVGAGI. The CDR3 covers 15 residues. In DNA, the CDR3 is TGTGCCAGCAGTCTCCGCGGGGGACCCTACAATGAGCAGTTCTTC. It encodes CASSLRGGPYNEQFF.

For the CDR3, the DNA is TGCGCCAGCGGGGGGGGCGGGGGAGTGGATCAGCCCCAGCATTTT. Amino acids: CASGGGGGVDQPQHF. The chain employs TRBV10-2 and TRBJ1-5, with TRBD1 as a possible D gene (6 bases). Germline V gene data show CDR1 as WSHSY and CDR2 as SAAADI. The CDR3 length is 15 residues. Between the trimmed V and J ends, which lost 8 bases and 5 bases, there was a span of 19 bases.

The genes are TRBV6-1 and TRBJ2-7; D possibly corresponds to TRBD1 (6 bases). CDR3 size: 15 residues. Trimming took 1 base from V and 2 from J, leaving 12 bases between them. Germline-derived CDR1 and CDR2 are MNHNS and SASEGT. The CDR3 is CASSEGGPRAYEQYF. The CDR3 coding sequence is TGTGCCAGCAGTGAAGGGGGGCCAAGGGCCTACGAGCAGTACTTC.

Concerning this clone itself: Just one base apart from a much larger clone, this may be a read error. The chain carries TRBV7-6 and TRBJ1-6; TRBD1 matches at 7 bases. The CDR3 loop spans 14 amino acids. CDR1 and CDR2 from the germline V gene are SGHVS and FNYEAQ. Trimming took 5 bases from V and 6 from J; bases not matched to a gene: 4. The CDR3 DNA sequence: TGTGCCAGCAGCCCGGGACAGATTAATTCACCCCTCCACTTT. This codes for CASSPGQINSPLHF.

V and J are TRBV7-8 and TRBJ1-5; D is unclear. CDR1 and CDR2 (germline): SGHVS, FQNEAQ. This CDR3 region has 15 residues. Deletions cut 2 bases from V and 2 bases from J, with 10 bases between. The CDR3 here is CASSLTRLGNQPQHF. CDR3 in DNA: TGTGCCAGCAGCTTAACCAGGCTCGGCAATCAGCCCCAGCATTTT.

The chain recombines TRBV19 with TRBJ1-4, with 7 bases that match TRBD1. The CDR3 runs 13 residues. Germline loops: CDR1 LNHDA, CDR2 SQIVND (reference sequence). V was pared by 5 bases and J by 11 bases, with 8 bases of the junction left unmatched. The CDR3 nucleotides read TGTGCCAGTAGTGAGACAGGGTACAGGAAACTGTTTTTT. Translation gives CASSETGYRKLFF.

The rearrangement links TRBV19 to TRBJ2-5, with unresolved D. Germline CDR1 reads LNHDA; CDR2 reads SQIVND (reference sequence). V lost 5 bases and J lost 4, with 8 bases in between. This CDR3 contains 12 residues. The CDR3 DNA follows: TGTGCCAGTAGTTTTCTAGGAGAGACCCAGTACTTC. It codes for CASSFLGETQYF.

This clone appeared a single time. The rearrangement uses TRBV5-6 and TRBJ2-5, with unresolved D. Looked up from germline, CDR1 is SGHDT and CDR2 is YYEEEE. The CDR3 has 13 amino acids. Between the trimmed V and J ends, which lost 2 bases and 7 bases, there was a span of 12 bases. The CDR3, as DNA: TGTGCCAGCAGCTTTAGTAGCACGGGGACCCAGTACTTC. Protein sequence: CASSFSSTGTQYF.

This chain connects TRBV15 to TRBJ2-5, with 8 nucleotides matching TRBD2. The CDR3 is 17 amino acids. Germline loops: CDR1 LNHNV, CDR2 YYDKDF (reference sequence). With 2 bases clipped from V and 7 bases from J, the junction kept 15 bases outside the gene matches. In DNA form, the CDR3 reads TGTGCCACCAGCAGATCCGGACTAGCCGGAAAGTCGGGGACCCAGTACTTC. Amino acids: CATSRSGLAGKSGTQYF.

CDR3 sequence reads: CASSLTGTEAFF. The CDR3 DNA reads as TGTGCCAGCAGCTTGACAGGGACTGAAGCTTTCTTT. The chain employs TRBV7-9 and TRBJ1-1; 7 nucleotides line up with TRBD1. The CDR3 contains 12 residues. Trimming took 3 bases from V and 5 from J; bases not matched to a gene: 0. CDR1 and CDR2 (germline): SEHNR, FQNEAQ (reference sequence).

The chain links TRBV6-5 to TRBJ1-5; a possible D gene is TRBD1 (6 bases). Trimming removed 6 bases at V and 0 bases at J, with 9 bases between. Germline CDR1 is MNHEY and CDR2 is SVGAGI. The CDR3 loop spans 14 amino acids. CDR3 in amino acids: CASRKGGSNQPQHF. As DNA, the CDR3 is TGTGCCAGCAGAAAAGGGGGTAGCAATCAGCCCCAGCATTTT.

CDR3 region: CASSHSQGRGANVLTF. Written as DNA, the CDR3 is TGTGCCAGCAGCCATAGTCAGGGGCGAGGGGCCAACGTCCTGACTTTC. This chain links TRBV5-4 with TRBJ2-6; TRBD1 might be the D (6 bases). Looked up from germline, CDR1 is SGHNT and CDR2 is YYREEE (reference sequence). V was shortened by 4 bases and J by 4 bases, with 15 bases between the two germline ends. The CDR3 is 16 residues long.

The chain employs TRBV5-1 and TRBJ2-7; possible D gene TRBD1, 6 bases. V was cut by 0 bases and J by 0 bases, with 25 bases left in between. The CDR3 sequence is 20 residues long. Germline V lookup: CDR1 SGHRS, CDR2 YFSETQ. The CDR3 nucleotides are TGCGCCAGCAGCTTGGCCATAGGATTAGGGTCGAGGGGGAGCTCCTACGAGCAGTACTTC. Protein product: CASSLAIGLGSRGSSYEQYF.

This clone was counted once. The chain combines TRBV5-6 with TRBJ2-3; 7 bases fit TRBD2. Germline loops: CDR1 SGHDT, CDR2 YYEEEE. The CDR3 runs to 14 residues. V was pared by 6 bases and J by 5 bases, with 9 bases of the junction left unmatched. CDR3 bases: TGTGCCAGCACCGTCGGGGGGTTGATAGATACGCAGTATTTT. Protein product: CASTVGGLIDTQYF.

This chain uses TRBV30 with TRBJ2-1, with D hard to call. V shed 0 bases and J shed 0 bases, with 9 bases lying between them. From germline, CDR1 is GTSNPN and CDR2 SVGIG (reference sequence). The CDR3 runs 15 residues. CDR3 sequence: CAWSVNQLSYNEQFF. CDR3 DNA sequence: TGTGCCTGGAGTGTAAACCAACTCTCCTACAATGAGCAGTTCTTC.

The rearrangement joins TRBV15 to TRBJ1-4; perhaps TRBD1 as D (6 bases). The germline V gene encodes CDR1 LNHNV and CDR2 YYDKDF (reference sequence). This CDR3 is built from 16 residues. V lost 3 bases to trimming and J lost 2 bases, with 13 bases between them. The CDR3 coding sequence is TGTGCCACCAGCAGGGGTGGACAGATTACTAATGAAAAACTGTTTTTT. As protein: CATSRGGQITNEKLFF.

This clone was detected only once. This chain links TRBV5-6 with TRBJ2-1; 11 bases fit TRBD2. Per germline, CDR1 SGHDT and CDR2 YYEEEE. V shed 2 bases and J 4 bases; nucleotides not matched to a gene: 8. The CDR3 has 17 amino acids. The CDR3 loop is CASSFYATSGAYNEQFF. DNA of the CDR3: TGTGCCAGCAGCTTTTACGCGACTAGCGGGGCTTACAATGAGCAGTTCTTC.

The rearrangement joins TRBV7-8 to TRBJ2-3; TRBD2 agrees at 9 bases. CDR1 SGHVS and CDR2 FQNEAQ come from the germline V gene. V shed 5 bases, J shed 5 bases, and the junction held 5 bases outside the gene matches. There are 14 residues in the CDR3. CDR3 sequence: CASSPGLAVDTQYF. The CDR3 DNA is TGTGCCAGCAGCCCGGGACTAGCCGTAGATACGCAGTATTTT.

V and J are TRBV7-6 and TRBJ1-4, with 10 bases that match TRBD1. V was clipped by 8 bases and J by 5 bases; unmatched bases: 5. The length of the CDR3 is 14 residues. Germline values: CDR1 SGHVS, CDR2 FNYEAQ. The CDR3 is CASQLGQGNEKLFF. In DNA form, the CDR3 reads TGTGCCAGCCAATTGGGACAGGGGAATGAAAAACTGTTTTTT.